This T cell receptor beta chain was sequenced for a study of shared clonotypes between healthy human individuals. The ends were cut back, 4 bases at V and 0 bases at J, with 10 bases in the middle. Germline V gene data show CDR1 as SGHKS and CDR2 as YYEKEE (reference sequence). The CDR3 has 14 amino acids. The repertoire was sequenced with immunoSEQ multiplex PCR; TCRdb's copy has only in-frame clones and lacks some. The sample lists a few million clones; 80% to 95% were seen once. The sequenced material came from naive CD4+ T cells from PBMCs. The subset: CD45RA+ positively selected. The origin of this receptor is a man between 18 and 35 years old in good health. Some clones in this sample may be carry-over from other donors' samples. This chain links TRBV5-5 with TRBJ1-1; possible D gene TRBD1, 5 bases. The CDR3: CASSQGPMNTEAFF. DNA for the CDR3: TGTGCCAGCAGCCAGGGTCCGATGAACACTGAAGCTTTCTTT. Combining the CDR3 with reference TRBV5-5 and TRBJ1-1 gives the whole variable domain DAGVTQSPTHLIKTRGQQVTLRCSPISGHKSVSWYQQVLGQGPQFIFQYYEKEERGRGNFPDRFSARQFPNYSSELNVNALLLGDSALYLCASSQGPMNTEAFFGQGTRLTVV.